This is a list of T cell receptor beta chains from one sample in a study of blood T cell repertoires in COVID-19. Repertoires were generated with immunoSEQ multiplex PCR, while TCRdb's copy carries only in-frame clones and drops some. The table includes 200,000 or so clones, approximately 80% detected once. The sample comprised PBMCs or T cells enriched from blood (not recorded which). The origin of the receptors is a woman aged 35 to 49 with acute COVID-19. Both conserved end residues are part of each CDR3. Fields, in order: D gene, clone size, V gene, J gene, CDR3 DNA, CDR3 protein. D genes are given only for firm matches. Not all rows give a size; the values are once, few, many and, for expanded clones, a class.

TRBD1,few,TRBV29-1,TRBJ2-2,TGCAGCGTAGACAGGGATATCGGGGAGCTGTTTTTT,CSVDRDIGELFF
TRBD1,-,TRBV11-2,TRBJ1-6,TGTGCCAGCAGCCAGACAGGGTTAAATTCACCCCTCCACTTT,CASSQTGLNSPLHF
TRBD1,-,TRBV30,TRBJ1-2,TGTGCCTGGAGCTCACAGGGGAAGGGCCCGGGCGGCTACACCTTC,CAWSSQGKGPGGYTF
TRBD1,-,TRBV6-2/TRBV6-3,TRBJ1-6,TGTGCCAGCAGTTACTTGGGACAGGGGACCAGCTCCTATAATTCACCCCTCCACTTT,CASSYLGQGTSSYNSPLHF
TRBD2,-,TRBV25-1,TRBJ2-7,TGTGCCAGCACCGGACTAGCGGGAGTAGGGCAGTACTTC,CASTGLAGVGQYF
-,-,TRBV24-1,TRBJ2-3,TGTGCCACCAGTGATTGGGGGGGCGGGGGTGTGAAGACGCAGTATTTT,CATSDWGGGGVKTQYF
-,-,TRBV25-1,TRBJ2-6,TGTGCCAGCACCCACTCTGGGGCCAACGTCCTGACTTTC,CASTHSGANVLTF
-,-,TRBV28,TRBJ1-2,TGTGCCAGCAGAGGGGTGGGGAACTATGGCTACACCTTC,CASRGVGNYGYTF
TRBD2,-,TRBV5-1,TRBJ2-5,TGCGCCAGCAGCAAGACCGGGACTAGCGGTTGGGAGACCCAGTACTTC,CASSKTGTSGWETQYF
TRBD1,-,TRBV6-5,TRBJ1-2,TGTGCCAGCAGACTCGGGACAGGGGCTAACTATGGCTACACCTTC,CASRLGTGANYGYTF
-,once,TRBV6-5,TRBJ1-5,TGTGCCAGCAGCACACTGCAGGGTAGCAATCAGCCCCAGCATTTT,CASSTLQGSNQPQHF
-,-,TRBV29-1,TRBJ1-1,TGCAGCGCCCAGACAGAATTGAACACTGAAGCTTTCTTT,CSAQTELNTEAFF
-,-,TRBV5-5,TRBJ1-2,TGTGCCAGCAGCTTCGATCGCGGAGACTATGGCGGCTACACCTTC,CASSFDRGDYGGYTF
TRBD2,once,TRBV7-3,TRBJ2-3,TGTGCCAGCAGCTCCGATCCTAGCGGGAGGGCCTCTAGCACAGATACGCAGTATTTT,CASSSDPSGRASSTDTQYF
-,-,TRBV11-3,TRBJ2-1,TGTGCCAGCAGCTTTGGGCAAGCCTTCGATGAGCAGTTCTTC,CASSFGQAFDEQFF
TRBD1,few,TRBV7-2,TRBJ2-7,TGTGCCAGCAGCTTAGGTCGGGACAGGCCCTACGAGCAGTACTTC,CASSLGRDRPYEQYF
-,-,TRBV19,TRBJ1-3,TGTGCCAGTAACCGACAAAGCTCTGGAAACACCATATATTTT,CASNRQSSGNTIYF
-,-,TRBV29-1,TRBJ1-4,TGCAGCGTCCTACAGGGTGAATACGAAAAACTGTTTTTT,CSVLQGEYEKLFF
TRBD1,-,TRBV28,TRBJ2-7,TGTGCCAGCAGTTTAAGTTCACAGGGGGCGTACGAGCAGTACTTC,CASSLSSQGAYEQYF
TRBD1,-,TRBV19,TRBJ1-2,TGTGCCAGTAGTACAACACAGGGGGTCTTCAACTCGAACTATGGCTACACCTTC,CASSTTQGVFNSNYGYTF
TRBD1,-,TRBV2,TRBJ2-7,TGTGCCAGCAGGACGGACAGGAGCTCCTACGAGCAGTACTTC,CASRTDRSSYEQYF
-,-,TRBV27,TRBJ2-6,TGTGCCAGCAGTGTCAGGGCCCTATCTGGGGCCAACGTCCTGACTTTC,CASSVRALSGANVLTF
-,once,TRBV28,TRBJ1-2,TGTGCCAGCAGTTTCCCCGGGGGTGATGGCTACACCTTC,CASSFPGGDGYTF
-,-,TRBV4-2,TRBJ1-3,TGTGCCAGCAGTCGAGTTGGCTCTGGAAACACCATATATTTT,CASSRVGSGNTIYF
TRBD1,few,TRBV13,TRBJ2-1,TGTGCCAGCAGTCCAGGACAGGGTTACAATGAGCAGTTCTTC,CASSPGQGYNEQFF
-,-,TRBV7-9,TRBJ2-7,TGTGCCAGCAGTCCCACGGGGTTCGAGCAGTACTTC,CASSPTGFEQYF
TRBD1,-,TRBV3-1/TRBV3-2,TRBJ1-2,TGTGCCAGCAGCCACGGACAGGGGGGGGACTATGGCTACACCTTC,CASSHGQGGDYGYTF
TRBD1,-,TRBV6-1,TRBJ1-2,TGTGCCAGCAGTGACAAACCCAGGGGGACGCTGACTTACTATGGCTACACCTTC,CASSDKPRGTLTYYGYTF
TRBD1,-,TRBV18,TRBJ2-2,TGTGCCAGCTCACCGGACAGGACAAACACCGGGGAGCTGTTTTTT,CASSPDRTNTGELFF
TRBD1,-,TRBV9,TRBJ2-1,TGTGCCAGCAGCGTAGAGGGTTGGAACAGGGGCAATGAGCAGTTCTTC,CASSVEGWNRGNEQFF
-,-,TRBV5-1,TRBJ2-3,TGCGCCAGCTCCCAGACAGGCACAGATACGCAGTATTTT,CASSQTGTDTQYF
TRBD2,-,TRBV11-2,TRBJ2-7,TGTGCCAGCAGATCTAGCGGGGGGGCTCAGGAGCAGTACTTC,CASRSSGGAQEQYF
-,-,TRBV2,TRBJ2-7,TGTGCCAGCAGTGAACAGGGAAGGGAATACGAGCAGTACTTC,CASSEQGREYEQYF
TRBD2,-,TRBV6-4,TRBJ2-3,TGTGCCAGCAGTGACTCAGCGGGAGTAAAAGGCACAGATACGCAGTATTTT,CASSDSAGVKGTDTQYF
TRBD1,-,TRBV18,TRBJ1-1,TGTGCCAGCTCGCAAGAACAGGGGAAGAACACTGAAGCTTTCTTT,CASSQEQGKNTEAFF
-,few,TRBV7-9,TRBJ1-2,TGTGCCAGCAGCTTGGCAGGGACTGGGGGCTACACCTTC,CASSLAGTGGYTF
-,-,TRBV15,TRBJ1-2,TGTGCCACCAGCGACCCCGGGACAAGGAACTATGGCTACACCTTC,CATSDPGTRNYGYTF
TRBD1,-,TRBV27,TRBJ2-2,TGTGCCAGCAGTGCCCGGACAGGGAAACCCGGGGAGCTGTTTTTT,CASSARTGKPGELFF
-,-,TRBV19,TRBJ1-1,TGTGCCAGTAACCAACAGGGAACTGAAGCTTTCTTT,CASNQQGTEAFF
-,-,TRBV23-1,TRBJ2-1,TGCGCCAGCTGGGACACCTCCTCCCATGAGCAGTTCTTC,CASWDTSSHEQFF
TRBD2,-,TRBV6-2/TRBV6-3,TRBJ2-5,TGTGCCAGCAGTTTGTGGCGGGAGTTGGAGACCCAGTACTTC,CASSLWRELETQYF
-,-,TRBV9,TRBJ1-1,TGTGCCAGCAGCGTAGCTGGGGGCGGCACTGAAGCTTTCTTT,CASSVAGGGTEAFF